The sequence of this T cell receptor beta chain was determined in a study of cytomegalovirus exposure and HLA in healthy donors. General observations from the study: Later analysis indicated greater clonal expansion among HLA-associated TCR beta chains than among equally common other chains. What TCR beta sequences reportedly achieved was accurate prediction of HLA-A and HLA-B alleles in most subjects.

This CDR3 contains 13 residues. Germline-derived CDR1 and CDR2 are SGDLS and YYNGEE. V was cut by 0 bases and J by 6 bases, with 8 bases left in between. A multiplex PCR was run with 60 Vbeta primers and 13 Jbeta primers. Sequencing used immunoSEQ multiplex PCR; TCRdb keeps in-frame clones, though not all of them. The profile shows some 180,000 clones, around 80% of them singletons. As to this clone: The antigen is undetermined.

The chain is built from TRBV9 and TRBJ2-3, with D uncertain. The origin of this receptor is a man aged 18 to 29 in good health and CMV-seronegative. The specimen sequenced was PBMCs. The CDR3, as DNA: TGTGCCAGCAGCGTAGTACGGTGGGATACGCAGTATTTT. Amino acids: CASSVVRWDTQYF.